This T cell receptor (beta chain) was sequenced during a study of cytomegalovirus exposure and HLA in healthy donors. Study outcomes and limitations: Per a prior analysis, the majority of TCR beta V segments were productive roughly 90% or roughly 30% of the time.

Looked up from germline, CDR1 is LNHDA and CDR2 is SQIVND (reference sequence). The trim removed 4 bases at V and 2 bases at J, leaving 5 bases unmatched. The CDR3 has 15 amino acids. Vbeta (60) and Jbeta (13) primers were used in the PCR. Generated by immunoSEQ multiplex PCR, the TCRdb table keeps only in-frame clones and is missing some. This table holds 150,000 or so clones. Concerning this clone itself: The target antigen is unknown.

The gene calls are TRBV19 and TRBJ1-5; 7 bases agree with TRBD1. Material for sequencing was PBMCs. This TCR was recovered from a woman in her fifties or sixties in good health and CMV-seronegative. The CDR3 here is CASSREQGGNQPQHF. In nucleotides, the CDR3 is TGTGCCAGTAGTAGGGAGCAGGGGGGCAATCAGCCCCAGCATTTT.